Below, 20 T cell receptor beta chains from the same sample are listed, as sequenced in a study of identical twins. TCRdb re-called the 5' RACE reads through MiXCR, storing one row per CDR3 protein. The sample contains about 890,000 distinct CDR3 sequences, over 9% of which appear only once. This sample was shared with a second study, whose subject was yellow fever vaccine responses in identical twins.

Sequenced sample: PBMCs. The receptors were sampled from a woman between 18 and 29 years old in good health.

A few counts support this clonotype. The CDR3 nucleotides read TGCGCCAGCAGCGCTGGACAGGGGGCCGATGAGCAGTTCTTC. Protein: CASSAGQGADEQFF. The V call is TRBV5-1, the J call TRBJ2-1; 11 bases map to TRBD1. The V and J ends lost 4 bases and 8 bases, in that order; junction bases with no gene match: 5. The CDR3 runs to 14 residues. Germline CDR1 reads SGHRS; CDR2 reads YFSETQ.

This clonotype was seen at least ten times. The chain couples TRBV6-5 to TRBJ2-7; 7 bases agree with TRBD1. Trimming took 2 bases from V and 0 from J; bases not matched to a gene: 1. The CDR3 runs to 14 residues. Germline CDR1 and CDR2: MNHEY and SVGAGI. The CDR3 protein is CASSYGQASYEQYF. The CDR3 bases are TGTGCCAGCAGTTACGGACAGGCCTCCTACGAGCAGTACTTC.

The chain is built from TRBV6-2 or TRBV6-3 and TRBJ2-7; the match to TRBD1 covers 8 bases. V trimming: 6 bases; J trimming: 0 bases; junction bases outside the gene matches: 7. CDR3 length equals 15 residues. Per germline, CDR1 MNHEY and CDR2 SVGEGT. CDR3 coding DNA: TGTGCCAGCAGCAACGACAGGGGCAGCTCCTACGAGCAGTACGTC. It is translated as CASSNDRGSSYEQYV.

The gene calls are TRBV10-1 and TRBJ1-5; possibly TRBD1 for D (6 bases). From germline, CDR1 is WNHNN and CDR2 SYGVQD (reference sequence). The CDR3 sequence is 15 residues long. Trimming shortened V by 6 bases and J by 1 base, and 13 bases separated the two germline ends. The CDR3 protein is CASSPTGGSNQPQHF. CDR3 bases: TGCGCCAGCAGCCCGACAGGTGGGAGCAATCAGCCCCAGCATTTT.

V usage is TRBV5-1 and J usage is TRBJ2-4; D could derive from TRBD1 or TRBD2 (5 bases each). Germline assignment: CDR1 SGHRS and CDR2 YFSETQ. The V end was cut by 5 bases, the J end by 6 bases, with 21 bases between. There are 16 residues in the CDR3. The CDR3 DNA reads as TGCGCCAGCAGACCCGACAGTCAGGCTGGGGGAAACATTCAGTACTTC. The encoded protein is CASRPDSQAGGNIQYF.

In its sample, this clonotype was seen many times. The V gene is TRBV4-1, the J gene TRBJ2-5, with 8 bases that match TRBD2. Trimming took 0 bases from V and 5 from J; bases not matched to a gene: 11. Germline V gene data show CDR1 as MGHRA and CDR2 as YSYEKL. The CDR3 loop spans 17 amino acids. The CDR3 sequence is CASSQDIRSGGRETQYF. The CDR3 DNA is TGCGCCAGCAGCCAAGATATCAGGAGCGGGGGCCGGGAGACCCAGTACTTC.

As concerns this clonotype: One junction end disagrees with the germline gene, perhaps due to a read error. This rearrangement joins TRBV12-3 or TRBV12-4 to TRBJ2-3, with 8 bases lining up with TRBD2. The CDR3 is made up of 19 amino acids. CDR3 sequence: CTSSFPPTFSGVFTDTQYF. CDR3 nucleotides: TGTACCAGCAGCTTCCCACCCACCTTTAGCGGGGTGTTTACAGATACGCAGTATTTT.

This clonotype was seen a handful of times. V gene TRBV2 combines with J gene TRBJ1-2; tentatively, D is TRBD1 (6 bases). Trimming removed 10 bases at V and 1 base at J, with 22 bases between. The CDR3 is made up of 16 amino acids. Germline CDR1 is SNHLY and CDR2 is FYNNEI. CDR3 nucleotide sequence: TGTGCCAACCGCCAAATGGGGGGCAAGGGTAACTATGGCTACACCTTC. It specifies CANRQMGGKGNYGYTF.

This clonotype was recorded at least ten times. V and J are TRBV5-1 and TRBJ1-2; TRBD1 is a possible D gene (5 bases). This CDR3 comprises 14 residues. V gave up 7 bases and J gave up 0 bases, with 13 bases separating them. Looked up from germline, CDR1 is SGHRS and CDR2 is YFSETQ. CDR3 bases: TGCGCCAGCCGCCGACAGCGCACTAACTATGGCTACACCTTC. This gives the protein CASRRQRTNYGYTF.

In this sample, this clonotype turned up a few times. The V gene is TRBV20-1, the J gene TRBJ2-5, with D perhaps TRBD2 (6 bases). The V end lost 3 bases, the J end lost 0 bases, and 14 bases lay between the germline ends. CDR1 is DFQATT and CDR2 is SNEGSKA in the germline V gene (reference sequence). This CDR3 has 15 amino acids. This CDR3 reads CSARRGQANQETQYF. In DNA, the CDR3 is TGCAGTGCTAGGCGGGGTCAGGCAAACCAAGAGACCCAGTACTTC.

This clonotype has a handful of counts. The J gene is TRBJ2-5, the V gene TRBV7-9, with D unresolved. Trimming pared 7 bases from V and 3 bases from J, leaving 6 bases between. CDR1 and CDR2 (germline): SEHNR, FQNEAQ (reference sequence). There are 11 residues in the CDR3. In nucleotides, the CDR3 is TGTGCCAGCACCGCGAAAGAGACCCAGTACTTC. Protein sequence: CASTAKETQYF.

In its sample, this clonotype was seen a few times. CDR3 nucleotide sequence: TGTGCCAGCAGCCAAGTTGACAGAGATTCGGAGTTCTTC. Amino acids: CASSQVDRDSEFF. The genes are TRBV4-2 and TRBJ2-1, with D possibly being TRBD1 (5 bases). This CDR3 is built from 13 residues. Trimming cost V 1 base and J 14 bases, with 15 bases left between them. Germline CDR1 LGHNA, CDR2 YNFKEQ.

The chain joins TRBV29-1 to TRBJ1-2; 8 positions agree with TRBD1. Germline CDR1 SQVTM, CDR2 ANQGSEA. The CDR3 runs 13 residues. J gave up 7 bases and V 2 bases, and 6 bases lay outside the gene matches. Here the CDR3 DNA reads TGCAGCGTTGAAACGTCAGGGGGCTTTGGCTACACCTTC. This encodes CSVETSGGFGYTF.

This clonotype was counted at least ten times. V usage is TRBV4-1 and J usage is TRBJ2-2; D is perhaps TRBD1 (5 bases). CDR3 size: 14 residues. V shed 3 bases and J shed 3 bases, with 8 bases lying between them. Germline lookup yields CDR1 MGHRA and CDR2 YSYEKL. As DNA, the CDR3 is TGCGCCAGCAGCCATGACAGCTACACCGGGGAGCTGTTTTTT. Protein: CASSHDSYTGELFF.

This clonotype has only a few counts. The chain joins TRBV24-1 to TRBJ2-2; D gene unclear. From germline, CDR1 is KGHDR and CDR2 SFDVKD. The CDR3 is 13 residues long. V lost 9 bases, J lost 2 bases, and 9 bases lay in between. The CDR3 DNA reads TGTGCCACCTCCGAGGACAACACCGGGGAGCTGTTTTTT. This encodes CATSEDNTGELFF.

The rearrangement links TRBV7-2 to TRBJ2-1; the D gene is possibly TRBD2 (6 bases). Germline CDR1 is SGHTA and CDR2 is FQGNSA. Trimming took off 0 bases at V and 1 base at J, with 10 bases between the two ends. The CDR3 length is 16 residues. CDR3 nucleotides: TGTGCCAGCAGCTTAGCGTTTGCGGGGTCCTACAATGAGCAGTTCTTC. As protein: CASSLAFAGSYNEQFF. The entire variable domain, with the rest obtained from reference TRBV7-2 and TRBJ2-1, is as follows: GAGVSQSPSNKVTEKGKDVELRCDPISGHTALYWYRQSLGQGLEFLIYFQGNSAPDKSGLPSDRFSAERTGGSVSTLTIQRTQQEDSAVYLCASSLAFAGSYNEQFFGPGTRLTVL.

The CDR3 loop is CSASEAYNEQFF. DNA of the CDR3: TGCAGTGCTAGCGAGGCCTACAATGAGCAGTTCTTC. This rearrangement joins TRBV20-1 to TRBJ2-1; D unresolved. Between the trimmed V and J ends, which lost 3 bases and 2 bases, there was a span of 5 bases. Per germline, CDR1 DFQATT and CDR2 SNEGSKA (reference sequence). This CDR3 contains 12 residues.

The rearrangement joins TRBV29-1 to TRBJ2-2, with D perhaps TRBD1 (6 bases). Trimming pared 4 bases from V and 5 bases from J, leaving 11 bases between. Germline CDR1 SQVTM, CDR2 ANQGSEA. This CDR3 contains 13 residues. In DNA, the CDR3 is TGCAGCGTTGGGCAGGGGTGGACCGGGGAGCTGTTTTTT. It encodes CSVGQGWTGELFF.

This clonotype was seen more than once but under ten times. The genes are TRBV5-6 and TRBJ1-2; TRBD1 is a possible D gene (5 bases). The CDR3 length is 18 residues. Looked up from germline, CDR1 is SGHDT and CDR2 is YYEEEE. Deletions cut 7 bases from V and 6 bases from J, with 31 bases between. CDR3 sequence: CASLKLGWSRDPPHGYTF. DNA for the CDR3: TGTGCCAGCCTAAAACTCGGATGGAGTCGGGACCCCCCACATGGCTACACCTTC.

The rearrangement links TRBV12-3 or TRBV12-4 to TRBJ2-6; D perhaps matches TRBD1 (6 bases). Between the trimmed V and J ends, which lost 3 bases and 0 bases, there was a span of 12 bases. The CDR3 contains 17 residues. The CDR3 reads CASSFTGLFSGANVLTF. CDR3 in DNA: TGTGCCAGCAGTTTTACAGGGCTTTTCTCTGGGGCCAACGTCCTGACTTTC.